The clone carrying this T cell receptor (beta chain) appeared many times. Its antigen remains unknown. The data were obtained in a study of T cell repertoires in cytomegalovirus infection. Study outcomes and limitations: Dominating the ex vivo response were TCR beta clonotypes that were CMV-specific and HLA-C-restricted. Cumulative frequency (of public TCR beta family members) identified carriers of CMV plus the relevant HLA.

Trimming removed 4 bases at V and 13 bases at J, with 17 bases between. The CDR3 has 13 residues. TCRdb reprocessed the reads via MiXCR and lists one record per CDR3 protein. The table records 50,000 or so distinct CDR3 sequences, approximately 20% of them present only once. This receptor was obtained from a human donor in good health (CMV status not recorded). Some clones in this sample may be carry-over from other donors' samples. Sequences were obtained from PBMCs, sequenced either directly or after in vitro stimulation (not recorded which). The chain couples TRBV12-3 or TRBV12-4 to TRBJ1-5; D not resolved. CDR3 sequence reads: CASSSPTQQGQHF. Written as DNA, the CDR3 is TGTGCCAGCAGTTCCCCGACCCAACAAGGGCAGCATTTT.